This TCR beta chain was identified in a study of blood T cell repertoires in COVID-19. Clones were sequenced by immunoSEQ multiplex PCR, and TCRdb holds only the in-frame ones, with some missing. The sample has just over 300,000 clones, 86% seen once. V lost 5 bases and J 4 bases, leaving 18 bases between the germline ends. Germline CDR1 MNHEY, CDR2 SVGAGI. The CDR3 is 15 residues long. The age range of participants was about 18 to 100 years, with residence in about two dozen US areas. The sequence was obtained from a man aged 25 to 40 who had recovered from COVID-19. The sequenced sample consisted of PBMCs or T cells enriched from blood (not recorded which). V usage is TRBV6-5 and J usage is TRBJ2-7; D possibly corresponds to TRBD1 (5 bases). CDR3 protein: CASSPSAGPTYEQYF. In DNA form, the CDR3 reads TGTGCCAGCAGTCCGTCGGCAGGGCCCACGTACGAGCAGTACTTC.